One and the same sample provided the 10 T cell receptor beta chains below, sequenced in a study of blood T cells in healthy people across ages. Primers used in a second PCR of about 6 to 12 cycles were a sample-barcoded 5' primer and a J-beta primer mix. Each CDR3 protein is one row after TCRdb ran MiXCR on the 5' RACE reads. This sample has 1.6 million or so distinct CDR3 sequences, with around 36% found just once. The sequencing input was blood. These receptors were obtained from a woman in her 30s in good health.

The rearrangement links TRBV10-2 to TRBJ2-1; D may be TRBD2 (6 bases). The CDR3 has 15 amino acids. V gave up 6 bases and J gave up 7 bases, with 19 bases separating them. CDR1 and CDR2 from the germline V gene are WSHSY and SAAADI. CDR3 amino acids: CASRDRGYAGNEQFF. The CDR3 DNA reads TGCGCCAGCAGGGATCGGGGGTACGCAGGGAATGAGCAGTTCTTC.

The rearrangement joins TRBV9 to TRBJ1-1; D remains ambiguous. Trimming removed 0 bases at V and 2 bases at J, with 8 bases between. CDR1 is SGDLS and CDR2 is YYNGEE in the germline V gene. The CDR3 is 14 amino acids. This CDR3 reads CASSVVGRNTEAFF. CDR3 DNA: TGTGCCAGCAGCGTAGTAGGCAGAAACACTGAAGCTTTCTTT.

This clonotype was detected many times. The chain uses TRBV3-1 and TRBJ2-1; 11 bases are shared with TRBD2. Germline V gene data show CDR1 as LGHDT and CDR2 as YNNKEL (reference sequence). This CDR3 has 14 amino acids. Germline trimming cut 8 bases from V and 6 bases from J; bases unmatched to any gene: 6. The CDR3 is CASAPLAGGNEQFF. Here the CDR3 DNA reads TGTGCCAGCGCTCCCCTAGCGGGAGGCAATGAGCAGTTCTTC.

The chain recombines TRBV7-8 with TRBJ2-7, with a weak D call TRBD2 (6 bases). The CDR3 extends over 16 amino acids. With 5 bases removed from V and 5 bases from J, the gap between germline ends came to 22 bases. Germline assignment: CDR1 SGHVS and CDR2 FQNEAQ. The CDR3 sequence: CASSLTLDYPGDEQYF. CDR3 nucleotide sequence: TGTGCCAGCAGCCTCACCTTGGACTACCCAGGCGACGAGCAGTACTTC.

This clonotype showed up just a few times. The genes are TRBV6-1 and TRBJ2-3, with D perhaps matching TRBD1 (5 bases). CDR3 length: 16 residues. The V gene lost 3 bases and the J gene lost 2 bases, with 15 bases spanning the gap. CDR1 MNHNS and CDR2 SASEGT come from the germline V gene. DNA for the CDR3: TGTGCCAGCAGTGATTTCGCAGGGTGGGACACAGATACGCAGTATTTT. This translates into CASSDFAGWDTDTQYF.

The chain employs TRBV7-3 and TRBJ1-5; 12 bases line up with TRBD1. The V segment lost 4 bases and the J segment 0 bases; nucleotides outside the gene matches: 10. The CDR3 has 19 amino acids. Per the germline V gene, CDR1 is SGHTA and CDR2 is FQGTGA. In DNA form, the CDR3 reads TGTGCCAGCAGCTCAGGGACAGGGGGCTATCCTTATAGCAATCAGCCCCAGCATTTT. Translating it yields CASSSGTGGYPYSNQPQHF.

This clonotype was observed a few times. The chain uses TRBV10-2 and TRBJ1-5, with D perhaps matching TRBD1 (5 bases). The CDR3 has 15 residues. The V end was cut by 0 bases, the J end by 4 bases, with 10 bases between. Germline CDR1 is WSHSY and CDR2 is SAAADI. The CDR3 region is CASSESSGVNQPQHF. CDR3 in DNA: TGCGCCAGCAGTGAGTCGTCGGGGGTGAATCAGCCCCAGCATTTT.

This clonotype was found a few times. The chain uses TRBV28 and TRBJ2-7; the match to TRBD1 covers 8 bases. This CDR3 has 15 residues. V shed 4 bases and J 2 bases; nucleotides not matched to a gene: 7. Germline assignment: CDR1 MDHEN and CDR2 SYDVKM. The CDR3 DNA reads TGTGCCAGCAGTTCAAGGACAGGGAAAGCCTACGAGCAGTACTTC. Its protein is CASSSRTGKAYEQYF. The full variable domain, in which reference TRBV28 and TRBJ2-7 provide the parts outside the CDR3, is DVKVTQSSRYLVKRTGEKVFLECVQDMDHENMFWYRQDPGLGLRLIYFSYDVKMKEKGDIPEGYSVSREKKERFSLILESASTNQTSMYLCASSSRTGKAYEQYFGPGTRLTVT.

This clonotype was seen only a few times. This rearrangement joins TRBV27 to TRBJ2-3; D call uncertain. The CDR3 has 15 amino acids. The V gene lost 2 bases and the J gene lost 2 bases, with 11 bases spanning the gap. In germline, CDR1 is MNHEY, CDR2 SMNVEV (reference sequence). CDR3 residues: CASSLRKSVTDTQYF. The CDR3 DNA reads as TGTGCCAGCAGTTTAAGGAAATCGGTCACAGATACGCAGTATTTT.

This chain joins TRBV2 and TRBJ1-2, with 7 bases that match TRBD1. The CDR3 has 13 residues. The V gene end was trimmed by 6 bases and the J gene end by 0 bases; junction bases not matched to a gene: 1. Germline CDR1 and CDR2: SNHLY and FYNNEI. The CDR3 reads CASRGQTNYGYTF. The CDR3 DNA reads as TGTGCCAGCAGGGGACAGACTAACTATGGCTACACCTTC. Full variable domain (rest looked up from reference TRBV2 and TRBJ1-2): EPEVTQTPSHQVTQMGQEVILRCVPISNHLYFYWYRQILGQKVEFLVSFYNNEISEKSEIFDDQFSVERPDGSNFTLKIRSTKLEDSAMYFCASRGQTNYGYTFGSGTRLTVV.